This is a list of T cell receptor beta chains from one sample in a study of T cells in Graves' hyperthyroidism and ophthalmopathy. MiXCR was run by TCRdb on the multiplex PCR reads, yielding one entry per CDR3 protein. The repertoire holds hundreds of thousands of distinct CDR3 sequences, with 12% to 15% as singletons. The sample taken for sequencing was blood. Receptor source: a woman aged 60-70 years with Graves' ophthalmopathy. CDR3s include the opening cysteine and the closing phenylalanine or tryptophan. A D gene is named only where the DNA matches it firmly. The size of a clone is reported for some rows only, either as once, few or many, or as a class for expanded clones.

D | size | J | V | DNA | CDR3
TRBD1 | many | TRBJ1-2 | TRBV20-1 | TGCAGTGCAATAAGGGGGCAAAAAGGCTACACCTTC | CSAIRGQKGYTF
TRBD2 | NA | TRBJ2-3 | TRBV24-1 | TGTGCCACCAGTGATTTCCGTCTAGCGGGAGTCGCAGATACGCAGTATTTT | CATSDFRLAGVADTQYF
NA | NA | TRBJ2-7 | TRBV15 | TGTGCCACCAGCAGATCAGTCTCAACCTACGAGCAGTACTTC | CATSRSVSTYEQYF
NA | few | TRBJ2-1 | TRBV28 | TGTGCCAGCAGTACGAGACTAGTCCGGTTCTTC | CASSTRLVRFF
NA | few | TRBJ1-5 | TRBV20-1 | TGCAGTGCCAGTGAAGGGCCTCGGCAGCCCCAGCATTTT | CSASEGPRQPQHF
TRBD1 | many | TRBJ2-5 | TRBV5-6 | TGTGCCAGCAGCTTCTGGACAGGAGGAGAGACCCAGTACTTC | CASSFWTGGETQYF
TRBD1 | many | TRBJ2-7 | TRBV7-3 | TGTGCCAGCAGCCCCGGGACAGCCTTTATCAACGAGCAGTACTTC | CASSPGTAFINEQYF
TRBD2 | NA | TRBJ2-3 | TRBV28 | TGTGCCAGCAGTTTTAACGGGAGGGCCCTCAAGACAGATACGCAGTATTTT | CASSFNGRALKTDTQYF
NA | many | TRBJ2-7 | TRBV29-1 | TGCAGCGTTGTCGACAGGACCTACGAGCAGTACTTC | CSVVDRTYEQYF
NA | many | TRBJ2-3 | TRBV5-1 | TGCGCCAGCAGCTTGGAGGTCCACACAGATACGCAGTATTTT | CASSLEVHTDTQYF
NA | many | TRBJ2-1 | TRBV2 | TGTGCCAGCAGTGAAGCTCGGGTCCTTTACAATGAGCAGTTCTTC | CASSEARVLYNEQFF